This TCR beta chain was profiled in a study of blood T cell repertoires in COVID-19. For the study at large: COVID-19 samples from acute and convalescent phases originated in the United States, Italy and Spain. Sample material is recorded as cDNA or gDNA derived from T cells, B-cell-depleted T cells, or PBMCs.

Assay: immunoSEQ multiplex PCR; the TCRdb copy retains only in-frame clones and omits some. The sample holds approximately 230,000 clones, approximately 91% seen once. Germline loops: CDR1 SNHLY, CDR2 FYNNEI. The CDR3 has 14 amino acids. Trimming cost V 6 bases and J 5 bases, with 16 bases left between them. This sequence joins TRBV2 and TRBJ2-5; the D is unclear. The sequence was collected from a woman between 40 and 50 years old who had recovered from COVID-19. The sample consisted of peripheral blood. The CDR3 DNA follows: TGTGCCAGCAGAAGAGAGCGTACCATGGAGACCCAGTACTTC. Encoded protein: CASRRERTMETQYF.